This T cell receptor (beta chain) was sequenced for a study of T cells after yellow fever vaccination. Notes on the study in general: FACS-sorted repertoires could harbor abundant contaminating bulk-population clonotypes. Overall, a small share of clonotypes was seen in both CD4 and CD8 compartments.

Concerning this clonotype itself: Its antigen remains unknown.

5'RACE template switching added a universal primer site and UMIs to TCR cDNA. TCRdb redid the calling of the 5' RACE reads with MiXCR, one entry per CDR3 protein. The table includes about 340,000 distinct CDR3 sequences, 3% to 4.5% detected once. The receptor was derived from a man between 18 and 29 years old who received the YFV17D yellow fever vaccine. The starting material was PBMCs, obtained 5 days after the yellow fever booster vaccination.

This chain's CDR3 is CASSHGLGRTNEKLFF. CDR3 DNA sequence: TGCGCCAGCAGCCACGGCCTCGGCAGAACTAATGAAAAACTGTTTTTT. The V and J genes are TRBV5-1 and TRBJ1-4; the D is unclear. V lost 4 bases to trimming and J lost 1 base, with 14 bases between them. CDR3 length: 16 residues. Looked up from germline, CDR1 is SGHRS and CDR2 is YFSETQ.